These 25 T cell receptor beta chains were all obtained from the same sample, sequenced in a study of CD8+ T cells in alopecia areata. The sequencing template was cDNA reverse transcribed from extracted RNA. Produced via immunoSEQ multiplex PCR; TCRdb's table is partial and in-frame only. This table has under 250,000 clones, around 62% appearing once. The sample consisted of CD4+ T cells sorted from blood, taken at week 0. The receptors stem from a human donor with alopecia areata.

The rearrangement links TRBV7-9 to TRBJ2-7; TRBD2 agrees at 7 bases. V was clipped by 5 bases and J by 4 bases; unmatched bases: 5. CDR1 and CDR2 (germline): SEHNR, FQNEAQ (reference sequence). The CDR3 totals 13 residues. CDR3 sequence: CASSLGEGYEQYF. CDR3 DNA: TGTGCCAGCAGCCTGGGGGAGGGTTACGAGCAGTACTTC.

The rearrangement joins TRBV15 to TRBJ1-5; D gene ambiguous. From germline, CDR1 is LNHNV and CDR2 YYDKDF (reference sequence). This CDR3 has 14 residues. V dropped 3 bases and J dropped 2 bases, with 8 bases sitting between them. CDR3 sequence reads: CATSSTTGNQPQHF. The CDR3 DNA reads as TGTGCCACCAGCAGTACAACGGGCAATCAGCCCCAGCATTTT.

This clone was picked up a small number of times. J is TRBJ2-3 and V is TRBV9, with 9 bases that match TRBD2. Germline CDR1 reads SGDLS; CDR2 reads YYNGEE. The CDR3 is 15 amino acids. Trimming removed 2 bases from V and 5 bases from J; junction bases left unmatched: 6. Here the CDR3 DNA reads TGTGCCAGCAGCGTCCCAGCGGGGGGTCGAGATACGCAGTATTTT. Residues: CASSVPAGGRDTQYF.

This chain connects TRBV7-9 to TRBJ2-3; 9 bases line up with TRBD2. Unmatched junction bases numbered 3, after V lost 0 bases and J lost 2 bases. Germline V gene lookup returns CDR1 SEHNR and CDR2 FQNEAQ (reference sequence). The CDR3 contains 16 residues. The CDR3 protein is CASSLALAGNTDTQYF. CDR3 DNA: TGTGCCAGCAGCTTAGCTCTAGCGGGGAACACAGATACGCAGTATTTT.

This chain links TRBV5-1 with TRBJ2-1; no clear D gene. Germline V gene lookup returns CDR1 SGHRS and CDR2 YFSETQ. This CDR3 spans 15 amino acids. V lost 4 bases and J 1 base, leaving 12 bases between the germline ends. CDR3 sequence: CASSADGSSYNEQFF. The CDR3 DNA reads as TGCGCCAGCAGCGCAGATGGGTCTTCCTACAATGAGCAGTTCTTC. Combining the CDR3 with reference TRBV5-1 and TRBJ2-1 gives the whole variable domain KAGVTQTPRYLIKTRGQQVTLSCSPISGHRSVSWYQQTPGQGLQFLFEYFSETQRNKGNFPGRFSGRQFSNSRSEMNVSTLELGDSALYLCASSADGSSYNEQFFGPGTRLTVL.

V gene TRBV6-5 combines with J gene TRBJ2-6; D may be TRBD1 (6 bases). Trimming stripped 6 bases from V and 4 bases from J, with 13 bases between. The CDR3 has 15 amino acids. CDR1 is MNHEY and CDR2 is SVGAGI in the germline V gene. CDR3 sequence reads: CASSLQGGGANVLTF. The CDR3 coding sequence is TGTGCCAGCAGCCTACAGGGTGGCGGGGCCAACGTCCTGACTTTC.

The J gene is TRBJ2-5, the V gene TRBV6-1; 7 nucleotides line up with TRBD2. Germline V lookup: CDR1 MNHNS, CDR2 SASEGT. The V segment lost 1 base and the J segment 1 base; nucleotides outside the gene matches: 6. The CDR3 consists of 16 residues. CDR3 protein: CASSEGLSSGQETQYF. CDR3 nucleotides: TGTGCCAGCAGTGAAGGTCTTTCTAGCGGCCAAGAGACCCAGTACTTC.

The chain links TRBV5-4 to TRBJ1-2; no clear D gene. This CDR3 has 15 amino acids. CDR1 is SGHNT, CDR2 YYREEE, per germline (reference sequence). V was clipped by 3 bases and J by 8 bases, with 20 bases between them. The CDR3 DNA sequence: TGTGCCAGCAGCTCGTCGCGGTTACGAGGAGGCGGCTACACCTTC. Amino acid sequence: CASSSSRLRGGGYTF.

The sample holds a few counts of this clone. The chain is built from TRBV11-1 and TRBJ2-1; D could derive from TRBD1 or TRBD2 (6 bases each). The CDR3 runs 17 residues. Between the trimmed V and J ends, which lost 1 base and 4 bases, there was a span of 17 bases. The germline CDR1 and CDR2 sequences are SGHAT and FQDESV (reference sequence). The CDR3 is CASSLGTGLLAYNEQFF. The DNA of the CDR3 is TGTGCCAGCAGCTTAGGTACAGGGCTACTAGCTTACAATGAGCAGTTCTTC.

This clone was picked up one time. V gene TRBV5-1 combines with J gene TRBJ1-4; no clear D. Germline V gene data show CDR1 as SGHRS and CDR2 as YFSETQ. The CDR3 has 13 residues. The ends were cut back, 0 bases at V and 7 bases at J, with 7 bases in the middle. The CDR3, as DNA: TGCGCCAGCAGCTTGGCCTCAGGTGAAAAACTGTTTTTT. Residues: CASSLASGEKLFF.

A remark on this clone: The junction and the germline gene differ at one end; a read error may be behind it. This sequence joins TRBV2 and TRBJ2-3; the D is unclear. The CDR3 has 14 residues. Per the germline V gene, CDR1 is SNHLY and CDR2 is FYNNEI. CDR3 DNA: TGTGCCAGCAGTGAAGCGGCAAGCAAAGATACGCAGTATTTT. This codes for CASSEAASKDTQYF.

This clone was recorded only once. A much larger clone is a single base away; this may be a read error. The gene calls are TRBV9 and TRBJ1-1; 10 positions agree with TRBD1. CDR1 and CDR2 from the germline V gene are SGDLS and YYNGEE. The CDR3 loop spans 14 amino acids. Trimming took 3 bases from V and 1 from J; bases not matched to a gene: 0. CDR3 coding DNA: TGTGCCAGCAGCGGGGACAGGGGGAACACTGAAGCTTTCTTT. Translation: CASSGDRGNTEAFF.

This sequence joins TRBV29-1 and TRBJ1-2; unclear D gene. V was shortened by 2 bases and J by 5 bases, with 9 bases between the two germline ends. The CDR3 runs to 12 residues. Germline V gene lookup returns CDR1 SQVTM and CDR2 ANQGSEA. The CDR3 protein is CSVESTIYGYTF. CDR3 bases: TGCAGCGTTGAATCAACCATTTATGGCTACACCTTC.

This clone was counted between two and nine times. The CDR3 reads CASTPRTGLEKLFF. CDR3 DNA: TGTGCCAGCACCCCCCGGACAGGGCTCGAAAAACTGTTTTTT. This chain joins TRBV5-8 and TRBJ1-4, with 8 nucleotides matching TRBD1. Trimming at V came to 6 bases and at J to 8 bases, leaving 9 bases not matched to a gene. The CDR3 covers 14 residues. The germline CDR1 and CDR2 sequences are SGHTS and YDEGEE.

In this sample, this clone turned up a few times. This rearrangement joins TRBV2 to TRBJ1-2; a possible D gene is TRBD1 (6 bases). V shed 6 bases and J shed 4 bases, with 21 bases lying between them. From germline, CDR1 is SNHLY and CDR2 FYNNEI. The CDR3 runs to 16 residues. CDR3 in amino acids: CASSPDRAQRGYGYTF. In DNA, the CDR3 is TGTGCCAGCAGCCCGGACAGAGCACAAAGGGGCTATGGCTACACCTTC.

This clone appeared a few times. The chain has TRBV7-2 and TRBJ2-4; TRBD1 might be the D (5 bases). The CDR3 covers 18 residues. V was pared by 1 base and J by 3 bases, with 19 bases between. Germline assignment: CDR1 SGHTA and CDR2 FQGNSA. In DNA form, the CDR3 reads TGTGCCAGCAGCTTAGAAACGGCAGGGTATTCGGGCAAAAACATTCAGTACTTC. This gives the protein CASSLETAGYSGKNIQYF. Together with reference TRBV7-2 and TRBJ2-4, the CDR3 gives the full variable domain: GAGVSQSPSNKVTEKGKDVELRCDPISGHTALYWYRQSLGQGLEFLIYFQGNSAPDKSGLPSDRFSAERTGGSVSTLTIQRTQQEDSAVYLCASSLETAGYSGKNIQYFGAGTRLSVL.

This chain's CDR3 is CAWSPTSGGTYEQYF. The DNA of the CDR3 is TGTGCCTGGAGTCCCACTAGCGGGGGGACCTACGAGCAGTACTTC. The chain links TRBV30 to TRBJ2-7, with 12 nucleotides matching TRBD2. V dropped 2 bases and J dropped 2; count of bases not matched to a gene: 4. The CDR3 runs to 15 residues. Germline V lookup: CDR1 GTSNPN, CDR2 SVGIG (reference sequence).

This sequence joins TRBV28 and TRBJ1-2; possible D gene TRBD1, 5 bases. CDR3 length: 12 amino acids. Germline-derived CDR1 and CDR2 are MDHEN and SYDVKM. V was clipped by 5 bases and J by 2 bases, with 6 bases between them. The CDR3 reads CASSGGNYGYTF. The CDR3 DNA reads as TGTGCCAGCAGTGGGGGGAACTATGGCTACACCTTC.

The rearrangement links TRBV2 to TRBJ1-1; tentative D call: TRBD1 (5 bases). The V gene lost 6 bases and the J gene lost 10 bases, with 12 bases spanning the gap. Germline V lookup: CDR1 SNHLY, CDR2 FYNNEI. The CDR3 contains 11 residues. The CDR3 DNA is TGTGCCAGCAGGGAGGGGCACGGAGCTTTCTTT. The encoded protein is CASREGHGAFF.

CDR3 loop: CASSLENGGSKDIQYF. CDR3 coding DNA: TGTGCCAGCAGCCTAGAGAACGGCGGGAGTAAGGACATTCAGTACTTC. The genes are TRBV7-8 and TRBJ2-4; 7 bases agree with TRBD2. Trimming cost V 5 bases and J 8 bases; bases outside gene matches: 15. CDR3 length: 16 residues. Germline assignment: CDR1 SGHVS and CDR2 FQNEAQ.

The V gene is TRBV9, the J gene TRBJ2-5; D unclear. Germline CDR1 and CDR2: SGDLS and YYNGEE. This CDR3 has 15 residues. V was trimmed by 5 bases and J by 1 base, leaving 15 bases between them. In nucleotides, the CDR3 is TGTGCCAGCAGTTTCCCCTTGGGTTTCCAAGAGACCCAGTACTTC. Its translation is CASSFPLGFQETQYF.

Only a few counts were recorded for this clone. The chain couples TRBV5-6 to TRBJ2-7; D may be TRBD2 (7 bases). The V end lost 0 bases, the J end lost 3 bases, and 25 bases lay between the germline ends. The V gene's germline CDR1 is SGHDT and CDR2 YYEEEE. The CDR3 consists of 19 residues. CDR3 DNA: TGTGCCAGCAGCTTGGGGACGCGAATGGGGGGGCCCTCCCGCTACGAGCAGTACTTC. Its protein is CASSLGTRMGGPSRYEQYF.

The chain joins TRBV6-1 to TRBJ2-3, with no clear D. CDR3 size: 12 residues. CDR1 MNHNS and CDR2 SASEGT come from the germline V gene. Trimming pared 6 bases from V and 2 bases from J, leaving 6 bases between. CDR3 protein: CASRSVTDTQYF. The CDR3 DNA is TGTGCCAGCAGATCGGTCACAGATACGCAGTATTTT.

This chain connects TRBV5-1 to TRBJ1-1; 7 nucleotides agree with TRBD1. Germline V gene sequence: CDR1 SGHRS, CDR2 YFSETQ. This CDR3 is 14 amino acids long. With 5 bases clipped from V and 11 bases from J, the junction kept 15 bases outside the gene matches. CDR3 region: CASRRDREVTNAFF. The CDR3 coding sequence is TGCGCCAGCAGAAGGGACAGAGAAGTGACCAACGCTTTCTTT.

This clone has more than one count but fewer than ten. This sequence joins TRBV5-6 and TRBJ1-5, with D tentatively TRBD1 (6 bases). The V gene's germline CDR1 is SGHDT and CDR2 YYEEEE. Trimming removed 3 bases from V and 2 bases from J, with 15 bases in between. The CDR3 contains 16 residues. CDR3 residues: CASSYRGGQGNQPQHF. CDR3 bases: TGTGCCAGCAGCTATAGAGGGGGGCAAGGCAATCAGCCCCAGCATTTT.